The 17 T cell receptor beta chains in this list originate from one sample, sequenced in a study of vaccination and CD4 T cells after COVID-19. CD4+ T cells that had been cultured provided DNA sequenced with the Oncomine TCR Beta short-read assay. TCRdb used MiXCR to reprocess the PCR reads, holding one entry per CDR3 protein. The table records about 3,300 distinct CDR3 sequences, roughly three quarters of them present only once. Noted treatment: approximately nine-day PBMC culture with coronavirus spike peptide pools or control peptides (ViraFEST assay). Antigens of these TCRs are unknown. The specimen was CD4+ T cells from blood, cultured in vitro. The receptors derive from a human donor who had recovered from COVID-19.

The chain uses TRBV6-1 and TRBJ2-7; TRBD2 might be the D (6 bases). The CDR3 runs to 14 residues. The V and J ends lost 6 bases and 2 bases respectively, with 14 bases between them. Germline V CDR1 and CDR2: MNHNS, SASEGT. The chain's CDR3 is CASRRDPGAYEQYF. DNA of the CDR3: TGTGCCAGCAGAAGGGACCCGGGGGCCTACGAGCAGTACTTC.

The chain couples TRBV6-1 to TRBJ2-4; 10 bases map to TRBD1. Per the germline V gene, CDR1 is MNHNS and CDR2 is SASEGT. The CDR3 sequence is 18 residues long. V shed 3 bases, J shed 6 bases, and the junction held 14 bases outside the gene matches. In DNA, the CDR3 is TGTGCCAGCAGTGATGGTTTGCCACTAAGGACAGGGGGAAACATTCAGTACTTC. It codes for CASSDGLPLRTGGNIQYF.

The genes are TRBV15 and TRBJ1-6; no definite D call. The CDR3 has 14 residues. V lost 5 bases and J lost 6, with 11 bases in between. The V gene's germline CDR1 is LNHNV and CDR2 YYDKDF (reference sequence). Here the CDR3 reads CATSSPGGNSPLHF. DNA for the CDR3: TGTGCCACCAGCTCGCCAGGAGGTAATTCACCCCTCCACTTT.

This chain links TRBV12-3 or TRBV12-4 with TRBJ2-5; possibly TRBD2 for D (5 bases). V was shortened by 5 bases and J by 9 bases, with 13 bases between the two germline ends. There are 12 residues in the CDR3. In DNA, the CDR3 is TGTGCCAGCAGTCCCCCGGGGTGGGCCCAGTACTTC. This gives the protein CASSPPGWAQYF.

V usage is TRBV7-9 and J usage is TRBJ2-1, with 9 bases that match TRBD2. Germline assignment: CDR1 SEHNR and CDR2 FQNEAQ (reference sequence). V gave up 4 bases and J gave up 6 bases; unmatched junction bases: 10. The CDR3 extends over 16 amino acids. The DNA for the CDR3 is TGTGCCAGCAGCTCGCTTAAAAGCGGGGGGTTCAATGAGCAGTTCTTC. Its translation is CASSSLKSGGFNEQFF.

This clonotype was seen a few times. The CDR3 sequence: CASSLAPGGGGYTF. The CDR3 DNA follows: TGTGCCAGCAGCTTAGCGCCGGGGGGCGGTGGCTACACCTTC. This rearrangement joins TRBV7-2 to TRBJ1-2; tentatively, D is TRBD1 (6 bases). The germline V gene encodes CDR1 SGHTA and CDR2 FQGNSA. The CDR3 runs to 14 residues. Trimming pared 0 bases from V and 7 bases from J, leaving 12 bases between.

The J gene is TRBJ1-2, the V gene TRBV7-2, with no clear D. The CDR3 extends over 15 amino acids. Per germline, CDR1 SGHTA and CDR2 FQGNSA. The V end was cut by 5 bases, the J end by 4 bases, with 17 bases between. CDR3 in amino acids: CASSLGLEAPYGYTF. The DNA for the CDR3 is TGTGCCAGCAGCCTCGGATTGGAGGCCCCCTATGGCTACACCTTC.

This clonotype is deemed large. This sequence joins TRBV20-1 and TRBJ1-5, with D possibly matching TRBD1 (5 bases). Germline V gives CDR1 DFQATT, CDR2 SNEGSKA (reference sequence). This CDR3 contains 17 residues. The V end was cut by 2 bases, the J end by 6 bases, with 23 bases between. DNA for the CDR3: TGCAGTGCTAGACCTCGGTCAGGGACGTCTACAGGTCAGCCCCAGCATTTT. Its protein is CSARPRSGTSTGQPQHF.

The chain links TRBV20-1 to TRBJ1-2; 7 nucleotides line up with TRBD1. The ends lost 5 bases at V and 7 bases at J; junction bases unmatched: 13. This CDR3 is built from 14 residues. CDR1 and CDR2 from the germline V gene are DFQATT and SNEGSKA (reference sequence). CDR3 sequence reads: CSAWGYEGAGGYTF. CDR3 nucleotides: TGCAGTGCTTGGGGTTACGAGGGGGCGGGTGGCTACACCTTC.

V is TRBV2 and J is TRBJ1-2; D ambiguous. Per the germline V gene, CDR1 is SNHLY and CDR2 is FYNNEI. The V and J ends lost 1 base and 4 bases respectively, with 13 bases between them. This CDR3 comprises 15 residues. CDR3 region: CASSEDSPEVYGYTF. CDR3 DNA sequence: TGTGCCAGCAGTGAAGACAGCCCGGAGGTCTATGGCTACACCTTC.

The CDR3 reads CASSNESSYNSPLHF. DNA for the CDR3: TGTGCCAGCAGCAATGAGAGCTCCTATAATTCACCCCTCCACTTT. This sequence joins TRBV21-1 and TRBJ1-6. TRBV21-1 is recorded as a pseudogene. The CDR3 totals 15 residues.

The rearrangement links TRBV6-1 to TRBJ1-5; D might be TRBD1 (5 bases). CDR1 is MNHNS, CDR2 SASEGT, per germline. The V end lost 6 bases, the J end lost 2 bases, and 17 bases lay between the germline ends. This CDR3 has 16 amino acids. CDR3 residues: CASSETGGIGNQPQHF. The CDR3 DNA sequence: TGTGCCAGCAGCGAAACCGGGGGAATCGGCAATCAGCCCCAGCATTTT.

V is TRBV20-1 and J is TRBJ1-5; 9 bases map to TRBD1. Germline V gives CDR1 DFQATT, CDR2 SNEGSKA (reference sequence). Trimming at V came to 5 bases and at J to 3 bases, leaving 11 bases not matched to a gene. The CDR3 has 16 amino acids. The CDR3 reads CSACQPGTGHNQPQHF. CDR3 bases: TGCAGTGCTTGTCAACCCGGGACAGGGCACAATCAGCCCCAGCATTTT.

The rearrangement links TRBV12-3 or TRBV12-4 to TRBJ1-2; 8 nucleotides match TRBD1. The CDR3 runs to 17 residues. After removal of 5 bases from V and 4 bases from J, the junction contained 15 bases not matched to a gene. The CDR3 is CASSQRLGGDRGYGYTF. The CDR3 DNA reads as TGTGCCAGCAGTCAACGACTAGGGGGCGACAGGGGCTATGGCTACACCTTC.

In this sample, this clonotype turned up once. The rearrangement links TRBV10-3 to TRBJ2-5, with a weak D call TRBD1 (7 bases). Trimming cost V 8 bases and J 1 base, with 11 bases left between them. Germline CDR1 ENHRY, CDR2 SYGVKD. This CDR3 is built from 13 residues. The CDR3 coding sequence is TGTGCCATCCGGGGGACAGCCCAAGAGACCCAGTACTTC. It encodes CAIRGTAQETQYF.

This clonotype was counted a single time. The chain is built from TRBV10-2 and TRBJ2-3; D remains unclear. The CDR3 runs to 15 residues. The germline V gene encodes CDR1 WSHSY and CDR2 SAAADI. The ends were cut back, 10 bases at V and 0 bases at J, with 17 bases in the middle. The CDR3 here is CATYPKWSSTDTQYF. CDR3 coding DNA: TGCGCCACTTATCCCAAGTGGTCTAGCACAGATACGCAGTATTTT.

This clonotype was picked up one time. The CDR3 loop reads CASYSPAENSPLHF. The CDR3 DNA sequence: TGTGCCAGCTACAGCCCGGCGGAGAATTCACCCCTCCACTTT. V gene TRBV28 combines with J gene TRBJ1-6; D unclear. From germline, CDR1 is MDHEN and CDR2 SYDVKM. The V end was cut by 8 bases, the J end by 7 bases, with 15 bases between. The length of the CDR3 is 14 residues.